These 3 T cell receptor beta chains came from one sample sequenced in a study of Ad26.COV2.S vaccination and SARS-CoV-2 variants. Treatment here: about 20 received Ad26.COV2.S at low or high dose, single or two shots; several received placebo; per-sample allocation not given. Collection of samples fell on day 63 after the first vaccine or placebo injection. TCRdb's copy holds only in-frame clones and misses some; the assay was immunoSEQ multiplex PCR. This table has hundreds of thousands of clones, more than 80% appearing once. The sequences come from peripheral blood, collected in a trial of Ad26.COV2.S vaccine versus placebo. The source is a person between 18 and 59 years old who received the Ad26.COV2.S COVID-19 vaccine or a placebo.

The V and J genes are TRBV7-2 and TRBJ1-3, with unresolved D. Germline assignment: CDR1 SGHTA and CDR2 FQGNSA. This CDR3 comprises 14 residues. Trimming cost V 5 bases and J 0 bases, with 8 bases left between them. The CDR3 protein is CASSEQSSGNTIYF. CDR3 in DNA: TGTGCCAGCAGCGAACAGAGCTCTGGAAACACCATATATTTT.

The chain employs TRBV5-1 and TRBJ2-7, with a possible D match to TRBD2 (5 bases). Germline V CDR1 and CDR2: SGHRS, YFSETQ. CDR3 size: 14 residues. Trimming cost V 0 bases and J 6 bases, with 13 bases left between them. CDR3 sequence reads: CASSLDSGGREQYF. In DNA form, the CDR3 reads TGCGCCAGCAGCTTGGACAGCGGAGGCCGCGAGCAGTACTTC.

This clone is a singleton in its sample. The chain combines TRBV2 with TRBJ2-7, with 8 bases fitting TRBD1. J gave up 5 bases and V 3 bases, and 9 bases lay outside the gene matches. The CDR3 sequence is 15 residues long. CDR1 SNHLY and CDR2 FYNNEI come from the germline V gene. In DNA form, the CDR3 reads TGTGCCAGCAGTGAGGGGAGACAGGGGTCCCACGAGCAGTACTTC. This gives the protein CASSEGRQGSHEQYF.